This T cell receptor (beta chain) was captured in a study of T-cell memory formation after mild COVID-19. Study results and limitations: Shrinking CD4+ clones resided mostly in CM and EM, and CD8+ ones in EMRA. The study detected some responding clones in pre-infection memory, suggesting cross-reactive memory joined.

With respect to this clonotype: Its antigen is undetermined.

The CDR3 loop spans 13 amino acids. V shed 2 bases and J shed 3 bases, with 7 bases lying between them. 5'RACE with constant-segment primers yielded barcoded, UMI-tagged TCR alpha and TCR beta cDNA libraries. A single record per CDR3 protein comes from TCRdb applying MiXCR to the 5' RACE reads. The sample holds 400,000 or so distinct CDR3 sequences; 20% are singletons and the top ten take 7.5% to 9.5%. The genes are TRBV12-3 or TRBV12-4 and TRBJ1-1; D gene unclear. The material sequenced was PBMCs or a T cell subset sorted from them (not recorded which). The sequence came from an adult woman who had mild COVID-19 (a few samples of this study predate the infection). Cell type and time point are not known. The CDR3 sequence is CASSLQTDTEAFF. CDR3 coding DNA: TGTGCCAGCAGTTTACAGACCGACACTGAAGCTTTCTTT.